Presented here are 5 T cell receptor beta chains from one specimen sequenced in a study of blood T cell repertoires in COVID-19. The table came from immunoSEQ multiplex PCR; TCRdb's copy has only in-frame clones and leaves some out. The data hold 200,000 to 300,000 clones, with roughly 80% observed a single time. Material: peripheral blood. Receptor source: a woman older than 75 with acute or convalescent COVID-19.

This clone was observed a handful of times. This CDR3 is also generated by other DNA sequences in the sample. This sequence joins TRBV5-6 and TRBJ2-5; weak D call: TRBD1 (5 bases). This CDR3 is 13 amino acids long. The V end was cut by 0 bases, the J end by 2 bases, with 5 bases between. Germline V gene lookup returns CDR1 SGHDT and CDR2 YYEEEE. CDR3 loop: CASSLGQQETQYF. The CDR3 bases are TGTGCCAGCAGCTTGGGACAGCAAGAGACCCAGTACTTC.

This clone was found once. V is TRBV5-1 and J is TRBJ2-7; TRBD1 matches 8 bases. With 3 bases clipped from V and 7 bases from J, the junction kept 12 bases outside the gene matches. This CDR3 has 15 amino acids. In germline, CDR1 is SGHRS, CDR2 YFSETQ. CDR3: CASSSGTGRLKEQYF. The CDR3, as DNA: TGCGCCAGCAGCTCGGGGACAGGTAGGCTTAAGGAGCAGTACTTC. Full variable domain (outside the CDR3, taken from reference TRBV5-1 and TRBJ2-7): KAGVTQTPRYLIKTRGQQVTLSCSPISGHRSVSWYQQTPGQGLQFLFEYFSETQRNKGNFPGRFSGRQFSNSRSEMNVSTLELGDSALYLCASSSGTGRLKEQYFGPGTRLTVT.

This clone was seen only a few times. The chain combines TRBV2 with TRBJ2-3; 9 nucleotides align to TRBD2. CDR1 is SNHLY, CDR2 FYNNEI, per germline. The CDR3 totals 14 residues. Losses at the gene ends were 6 bases for V and 0 bases for J; bases not matched to a gene: 1. The CDR3 loop is CASRLAGSTDTQYF. CDR3 nucleotides: TGTGCCAGCAGACTAGCGGGTAGCACAGATACGCAGTATTTT.

V gene TRBV7-6 combines with J gene TRBJ2-1; maybe TRBD2 (7 bases). Trimming took 1 base from V and 5 from J, leaving 12 bases between them. Germline V gene lookup returns CDR1 SGHVS and CDR2 FNYEAQ. This CDR3 region has 15 residues. The CDR3 coding sequence is TGTGCCAGCAGCTTAGGGCGGGGGCCCAACAATGAGCAGTTCTTC. Protein: CASSLGRGPNNEQFF.

This clone has just one count. The chain couples TRBV6-5 to TRBJ1-6; D call uncertain. The CDR3 has 13 residues. Germline loops: CDR1 MNHEY, CDR2 SVGAGI. Deletions cut 4 bases from V and 9 bases from J, with 10 bases between. The CDR3 sequence: CASSSLNGSPLHF. The CDR3 DNA is TGTGCCAGCAGTTCCCTAAATGGTTCACCCCTCCACTTT.